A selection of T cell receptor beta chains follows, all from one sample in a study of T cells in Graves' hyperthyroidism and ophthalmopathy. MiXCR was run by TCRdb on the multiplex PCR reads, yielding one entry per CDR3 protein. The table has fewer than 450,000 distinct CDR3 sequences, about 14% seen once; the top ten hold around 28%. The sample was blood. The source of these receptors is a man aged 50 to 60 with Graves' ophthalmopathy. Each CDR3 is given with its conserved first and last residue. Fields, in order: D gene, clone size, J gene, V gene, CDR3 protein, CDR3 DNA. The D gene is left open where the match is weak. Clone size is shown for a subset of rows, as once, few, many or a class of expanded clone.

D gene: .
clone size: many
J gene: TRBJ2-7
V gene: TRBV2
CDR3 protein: CASRDLDITYEQYF
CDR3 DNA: TGTGCCAGCAGGGACTTGGACATAACCTACGAGCAGTACTTC

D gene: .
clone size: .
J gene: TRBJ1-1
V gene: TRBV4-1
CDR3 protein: CASSQVPDAGEAFF
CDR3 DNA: TGCGCCAGCAGCCAAGTCCCGGACGCCGGGGAAGCTTTCTTT

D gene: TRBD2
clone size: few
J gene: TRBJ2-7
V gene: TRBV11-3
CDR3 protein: CASTSGADSYEQYF
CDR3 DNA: TGTGCCAGCACCAGCGGGGCGGACTCCTACGAGCAGTACTTC

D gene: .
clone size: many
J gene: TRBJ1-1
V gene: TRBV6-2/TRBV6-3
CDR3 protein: CASSFRTEAFF
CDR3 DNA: TGTGCCAGCAGTTTTCGTACTGAAGCTTTCTTT

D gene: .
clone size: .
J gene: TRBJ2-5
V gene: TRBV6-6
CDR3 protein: CASSYSTRETQYF
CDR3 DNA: TGTGCCAGCAGTTACTCGACTAGAGAGACCCAGTACTTC

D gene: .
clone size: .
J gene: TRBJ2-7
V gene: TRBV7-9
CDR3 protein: CASSPRQSLRGYEQYF
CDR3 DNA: TGTGCCAGCAGCCCCAGACAGAGCCTTCGTGGGTACGAGCAGTACTTC

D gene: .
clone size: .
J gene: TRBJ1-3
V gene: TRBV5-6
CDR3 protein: CASSFRTAGEPGNTIYF
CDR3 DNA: TGTGCCAGCAGCTTCAGGACAGCGGGGGAGCCTGGAAACACCATATATTTT

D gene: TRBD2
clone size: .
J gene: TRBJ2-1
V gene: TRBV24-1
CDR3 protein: CATSDRSSGNSGEQFF
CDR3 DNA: TGTGCCACCAGTGACAGATCTAGCGGGAACTCAGGTGAGCAGTTCTTC

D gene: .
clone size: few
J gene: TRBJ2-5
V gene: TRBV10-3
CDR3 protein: CAISESEKETQYF
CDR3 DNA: TGTGCCATCAGTGAGTCGGAAAAAGAGACCCAGTACTTC

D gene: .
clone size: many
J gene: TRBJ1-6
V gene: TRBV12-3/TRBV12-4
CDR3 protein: CASSQYPLQVRSSYNSPLHF
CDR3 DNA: TGTGCCAGCAGCCAATACCCGTTGCAGGTCCGGAGCTCCTATAATTCACCCCTCCACTTT

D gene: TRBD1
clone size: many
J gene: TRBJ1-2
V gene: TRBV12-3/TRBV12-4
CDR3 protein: CASSARQGRGYTF
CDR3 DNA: TGTGCCAGCAGTGCCCGACAGGGTCGGGGCTACACCTTC

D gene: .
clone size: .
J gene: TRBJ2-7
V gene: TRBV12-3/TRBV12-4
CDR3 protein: CASSAGTLYEQYF
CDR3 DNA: TGTGCCAGCAGCGCCGGGACACTCTACGAGCAGTACTTC

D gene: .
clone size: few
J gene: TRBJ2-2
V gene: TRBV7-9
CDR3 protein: CASRPQTGYTGELFF
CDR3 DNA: TGTGCCAGCAGGCCACAAACAGGGTACACCGGGGAGCTGTTTTTT

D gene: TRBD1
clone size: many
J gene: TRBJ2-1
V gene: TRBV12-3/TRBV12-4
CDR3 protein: CASRTGQARRNEQFF
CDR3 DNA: TGTGCCAGCAGAACGGGACAGGCACGAAGGAATGAGCAGTTCTTC

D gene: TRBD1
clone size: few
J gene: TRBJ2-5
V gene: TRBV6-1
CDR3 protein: CASCLWTGGKETQYF
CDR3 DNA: TGTGCCAGCTGTTTGTGGACAGGGGGAAAAGAGACCCAGTACTTC

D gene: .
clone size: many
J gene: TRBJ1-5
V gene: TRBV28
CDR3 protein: CASSLFGNQPQHF
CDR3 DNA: TGTGCCAGCAGTTTATTTGGCAATCAGCCCCAGCATTTT

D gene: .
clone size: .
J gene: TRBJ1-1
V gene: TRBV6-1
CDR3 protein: CASSEAGGLNTEAFF
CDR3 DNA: TGTGCCAGCAGTGAAGCGGGGGGGTTGAACACTGAAGCTTTCTTT

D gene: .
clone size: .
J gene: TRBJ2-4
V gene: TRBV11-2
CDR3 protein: CASSPGGPVKNIQYF
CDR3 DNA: TGCGCCAGCAGCCCCGGGGGGCCAGTAAAAAACATTCAGTACTTC

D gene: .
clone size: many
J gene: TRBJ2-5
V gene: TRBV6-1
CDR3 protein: CASKGRNQETQYF
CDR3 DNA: TGTGCCAGCAAGGGACGGAACCAAGAGACCCAGTACTTC

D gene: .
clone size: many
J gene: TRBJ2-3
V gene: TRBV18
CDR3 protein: CASSPNSGGARYF
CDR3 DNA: TGTGCCAGCTCACCGAACTCTGGGGGAGCGCGGTATTTT

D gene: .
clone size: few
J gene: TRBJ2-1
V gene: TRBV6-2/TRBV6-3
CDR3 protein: CASTDGYNEQFF
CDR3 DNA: TGTGCCAGCACCGACGGATACAATGAGCAGTTCTTC

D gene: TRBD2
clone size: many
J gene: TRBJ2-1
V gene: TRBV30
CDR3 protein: CAWSGPLSGVYNEQFF
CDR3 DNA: TGTGCCTGGAGCGGGCCCCTTAGCGGGGTTTACAATGAGCAGTTCTTC

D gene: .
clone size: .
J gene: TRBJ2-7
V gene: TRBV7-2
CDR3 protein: CASSLRSAYEQYF
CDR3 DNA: TGTGCCAGCAGCTTAAGGTCTGCCTACGAGCAGTACTTC

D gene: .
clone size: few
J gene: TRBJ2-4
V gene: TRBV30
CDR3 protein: CAWSRQGLVAKNIQYF
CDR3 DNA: TGTGCCTGGAGCCGACAGGGACTTGTAGCCAAAAACATTCAGTACTTC

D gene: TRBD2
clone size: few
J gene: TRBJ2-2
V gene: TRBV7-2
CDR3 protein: CASSRLRRTSGSEMNTGELFF
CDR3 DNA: TGTGCCAGCAGCCGACTACGGCGGACTAGCGGGAGTGAAATGAACACCGGGGAGCTGTTTTTT

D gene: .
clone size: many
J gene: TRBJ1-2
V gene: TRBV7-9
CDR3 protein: CASSPTLPVGGYTF
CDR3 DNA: TGTGCCAGCAGCCCCACTCTCCCTGTGGGTGGCTACACCTTC

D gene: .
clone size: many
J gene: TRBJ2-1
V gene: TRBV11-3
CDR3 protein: CASSYNWGDEQFF
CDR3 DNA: TGTGCCAGCAGCTACAATTGGGGCGATGAGCAGTTCTTC

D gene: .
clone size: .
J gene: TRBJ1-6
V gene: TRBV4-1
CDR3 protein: CASSQGAAISYNSPLHF
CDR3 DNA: TGCGCCAGCAGCCAAGGTGCAGCCATTTCTTATAATTCACCCCTCCACTTT

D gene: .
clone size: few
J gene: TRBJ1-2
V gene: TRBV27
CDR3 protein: CASSLSSFDGYTF
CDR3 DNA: TGTGCCAGCAGTTTATCCTCATTTGATGGCTACACCTTC

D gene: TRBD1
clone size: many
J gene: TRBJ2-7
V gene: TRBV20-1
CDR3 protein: CSRDRPNHEQYF
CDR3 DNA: TGCAGCAGGGACAGACCAAACCACGAGCAGTACTTC

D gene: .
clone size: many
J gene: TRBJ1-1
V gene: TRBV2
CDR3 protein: CASSSHLVNTEAFF
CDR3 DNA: TGTGCCAGCAGCTCCCACCTGGTGAACACTGAAGCTTTCTTT

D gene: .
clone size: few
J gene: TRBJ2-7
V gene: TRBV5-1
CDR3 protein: CASSPRERSSYEQYF
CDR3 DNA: TGCGCCAGCAGCCCCCGCGAGCGGAGCTCCTACGAGCAGTACTTC

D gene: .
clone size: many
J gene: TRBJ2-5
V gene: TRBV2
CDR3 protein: CAITVRGRQETQYF
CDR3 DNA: TGTGCCATCACAGTCCGGGGGCGGCAAGAGACCCAGTACTTC

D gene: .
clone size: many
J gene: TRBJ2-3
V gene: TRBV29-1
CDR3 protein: CSGLATTPPDTQYF
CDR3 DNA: TGCAGCGGGCTAGCGACAACTCCGCCAGATACGCAGTATTTT